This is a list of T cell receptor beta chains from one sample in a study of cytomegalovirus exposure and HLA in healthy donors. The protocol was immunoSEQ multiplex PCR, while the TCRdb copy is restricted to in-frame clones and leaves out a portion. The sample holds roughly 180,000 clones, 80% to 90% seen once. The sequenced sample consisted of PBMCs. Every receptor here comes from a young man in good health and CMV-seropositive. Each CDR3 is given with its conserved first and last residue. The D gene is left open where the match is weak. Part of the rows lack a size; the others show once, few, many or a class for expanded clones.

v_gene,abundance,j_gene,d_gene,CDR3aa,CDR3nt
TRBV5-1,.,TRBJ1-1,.,CASSPRGERATEAFF,TGCGCCAGCAGCCCGCGGGGGGAGAGGGCGACTGAAGCTTTCTTT
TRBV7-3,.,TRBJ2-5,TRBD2,CASTLITSGKTQETQYF,TGTGCCAGCACCCTGATCACTAGCGGGAAAACTCAAGAGACCCAGTACTTC
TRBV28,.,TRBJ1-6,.,CASSPGGQSSYNSPLHF,TGTGCCAGCAGCCCCGGAGGACAGAGCTCCTATAATTCACCCCTCCACTTT
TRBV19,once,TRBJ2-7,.,CASSIGGAEQYF,TGTGCCAGTAGTATAGGTGGGGCCGAGCAGTACTTC
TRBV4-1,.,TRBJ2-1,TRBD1,CASSPGWQGVYNEQFF,TGCGCCAGCAGCCCTGGTTGGCAGGGGGTGTACAATGAGCAGTTCTTC
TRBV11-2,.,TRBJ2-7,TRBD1,CASSFGQGQTFLYEQYF,TGTGCCAGCAGCTTCGGACAGGGGCAGACCTTCCTCTACGAGCAGTACTTC
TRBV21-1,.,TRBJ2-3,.,CASSRGTPPSTDTQYF,TGTGCCAGCAGCAGAGGGACTCCACCTAGCACAGATACGCAGTATTTT
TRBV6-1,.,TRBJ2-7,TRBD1,CASSRQGPVYEQYF,TGTGCCAGCAGCCGACAGGGTCCTGTCTACGAGCAGTACTTC
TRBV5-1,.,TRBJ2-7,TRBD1,CASSLYGTGPYEQYF,TGCGCCAGCAGCTTGTACGGGACAGGGCCCTACGAGCAGTACTTC
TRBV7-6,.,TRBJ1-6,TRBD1,CASSIQGGNSPLHF,TGTGCCAGCAGCATACAGGGGGGTAATTCACCCCTCCACTTT
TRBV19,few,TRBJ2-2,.,CASSSSGNTGELFF,TGTGCCAGTAGTTCGTCAGGAAACACCGGGGAGCTGTTTTTT
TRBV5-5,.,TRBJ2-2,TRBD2,CASILPSGELNTGELFF,TGTGCCAGCATCCTCCCTAGCGGGGAGTTAAACACCGGGGAGCTGTTTTTT
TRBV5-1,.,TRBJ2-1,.,CASSTAGGSNEQFF,TGCGCCAGCAGCACGGCTGGAGGTAGCAATGAGCAGTTCTTC
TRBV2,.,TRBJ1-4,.,CASSERSRSKLFF,TGTGCCAGCAGTGAAAGGAGCCGTTCTAAACTGTTTTTT
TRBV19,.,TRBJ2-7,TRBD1,CASSIWQGAYEQYF,TGTGCCAGTAGTATTTGGCAGGGGGCTTACGAGCAGTACTTC
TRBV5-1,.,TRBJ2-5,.,CASSSPSSDQETQYF,TGCGCCAGCAGCTCCCCTTCTAGCGACCAAGAGACCCAGTACTTC
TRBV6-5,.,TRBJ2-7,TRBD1,CASSYTLTGSYEQYF,TGTGCCAGCAGTTATACCCTGACAGGGTCCTACGAGCAGTACTTC
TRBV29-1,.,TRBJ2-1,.,CSVKLEVSSYNEQFF,TGCAGCGTTAAACTAGAAGTAAGCTCCTACAATGAGCAGTTCTTC
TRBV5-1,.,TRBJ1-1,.,CASSLAAGLGTEAFF,TGCGCCAGCAGCTTGGCCGCGGGTTTGGGCACTGAAGCTTTCTTT
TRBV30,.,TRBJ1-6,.,CAWSPQTAQTYNSPLHF,TGTGCCTGGAGTCCACAGACAGCCCAAACCTATAATTCACCCCTCCACTTT
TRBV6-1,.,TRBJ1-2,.,CASSSGANYGYTF,TGTGCCAGCAGCTCCGGGGCTAACTATGGCTACACCTTC
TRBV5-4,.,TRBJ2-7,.,CASSDLSGGLYEQYF,TGTGCCAGCAGTGACCTCTCTGGAGGCCTCTACGAGCAGTACTTC
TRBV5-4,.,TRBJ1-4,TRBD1,CASSSRDRAFEKLFF,TGTGCCAGCAGCTCACGGGACAGGGCTTTCGAAAAACTGTTTTTT
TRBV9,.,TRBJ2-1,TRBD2,CASSSRLAGAYNEQFF,TGTGCCAGCAGCTCCAGACTAGCGGGGGCCTACAATGAGCAGTTCTTC
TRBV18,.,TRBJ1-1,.,CASSPGPRTEAFF,TGTGCCAGCTCACCAGGTCCGAGGACTGAAGCTTTCTTT
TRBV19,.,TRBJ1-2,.,CASKSTNYGYTF,TGTGCCAGTAAGTCTACTAACTATGGCTACACCTTC
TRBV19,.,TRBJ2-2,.,CASINGASRGYTGELFF,TGTGCCAGCATCAACGGGGCAAGTAGGGGGTACACCGGGGAGCTGTTTTTT
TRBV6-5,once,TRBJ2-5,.,CASSLEGGGLPETQYF,TGTGCCAGCAGTTTAGAGGGGGGGGGCCTGCCAGAGACCCAGTACTTC